These T cell receptor beta chains were read from a single sample in a study of blood T cells in healthy people across ages. TCRdb fed the 5' RACE reads into MiXCR, producing one record per CDR3 protein. The table includes 1.5 million to 2 million distinct CDR3 sequences, 49% detected once. Sequencing used blood. Receptors were obtained from a woman between 35 and 50 years old in good health. The CDR3 runs from the conserved cysteine through the conserved F or W.

CDR3: CSAREQGGLLNEQFF
V: TRBV20-1
J: TRBJ2-1

CDR3: CASSNRDSGPETQYF
V: TRBV7-9
J: TRBJ2-5

CDR3: CASSLGWDSYEQYF
V: TRBV7-2
J: TRBJ2-7

CDR3: CASRRGTGVFYEQYF
V: TRBV6-1
J: TRBJ2-7

CDR3: CASSPPGTPVQETQYF
V: TRBV4-1
J: TRBJ2-5

CDR3: CAISQGAVYGYTF
V: TRBV10-3
J: TRBJ1-2

CDR3: CSAKAGSDTQYF
V: TRBV20-1
J: TRBJ2-3

CDR3: CASSPPRQFGYGYTF
V: TRBV18
J: TRBJ1-2

CDR3: CASSEEQAPLDEQFF
V: TRBV9
J: TRBJ2-1

CDR3: CASSAPGTGVETQYF
V: TRBV7-2
J: TRBJ2-5

CDR3: CASSATEHYGYTF
V: TRBV6-5
J: TRBJ1-2

CDR3: CASSFGQGAEDTQYF
V: TRBV5-1
J: TRBJ2-3

CDR3: CSWVLEDQPQHF
V: TRBV20-1
J: TRBJ1-5

CDR3: CASSFPRDSWGNEQFF
V: TRBV7-2
J: TRBJ2-1

CDR3: CASSLDVGQPQHF
V: TRBV7-2
J: TRBJ1-5

CDR3: CASSQELREDTQYF
V: TRBV4-2
J: TRBJ2-3

CDR3: CASSFGGKREDEQFF
V: TRBV12-3/TRBV12-4
J: TRBJ2-1

CDR3: CASSLETSNTEAFF
V: TRBV11-2
J: TRBJ1-1

CDR3: CASSPRGRAGAPDTQYF
V: TRBV12-3/TRBV12-4
J: TRBJ2-3

CDR3: CASSPGGGGAGQPQHF
V: TRBV9
J: TRBJ1-5

CDR3: CACSPRLGGPSTDTQYF
V: TRBV7-2
J: TRBJ2-3

CDR3: CASSSGQGGGYTF
V: TRBV28
J: TRBJ1-2

CDR3: CASRSPGGRTNTEAFF
V: TRBV7-9
J: TRBJ1-1

CDR3: CASRQGTPGANVLTF
V: TRBV6-6
J: TRBJ2-6

CDR3: CAIRPSSGADSYEQYF
V: TRBV10-3
J: TRBJ2-7

CDR3: CASSSWDSLQETQYF
V: TRBV6-5
J: TRBJ2-5

CDR3: CASSYGAGAYSYTF
V: TRBV6-5
J: TRBJ1-2

CDR3: CASSVDTGGYGYTF
V: TRBV9
J: TRBJ1-2

CDR3: CASSTRDRGLYNSPLHF
V: TRBV21-1
J: TRBJ1-6

CDR3: CASSVTAGNQPQHF
V: TRBV6-1
J: TRBJ1-5

CDR3: CASSLAGGSGEYF
V: TRBV7-2
J: TRBJ2-3

CDR3: CASSVNMDYEQYF
V: TRBV5-1
J: .

CDR3: CASSLKAGMETQYF
V: TRBV7-3
J: TRBJ2-5

CDR3: CATVGGVDEQFF
V: TRBV2
J: TRBJ2-1

CDR3: CACSRQTGLIGNEQFF
V: TRBV7-2
J: TRBJ2-1

CDR3: CASTLGRETLAKNIQYF
V: TRBV6-1
J: TRBJ2-4

CDR3: CASSYGGTDGYTF
V: TRBV6-5
J: TRBJ1-2

CDR3: CASSFSNIQYF
V: TRBV6-5
J: TRBJ2-4

CDR3: CASSLSGQGERNGYTF
V: TRBV12-3/TRBV12-4
J: TRBJ1-2

CDR3: CASSLGPTYNSPLHF
V: TRBV7-2
J: TRBJ1-6

CDR3: CASSDGQGVPSWNTQYF
V: TRBV2
J: TRBJ2-3

CDR3: CASSHVAGDIYEQYF
V: TRBV11-2
J: TRBJ2-7

CDR3: CASSVGQSFDNEQFF
V: TRBV9
J: TRBJ2-1

CDR3: CASSLPAPGTHNEQFF
V: TRBV28
J: TRBJ2-1

CDR3: CASRLAAGETQYF
V: TRBV12-3/TRBV12-4
J: TRBJ2-5

CDR3: CASSQRGYNEQFF
V: TRBV3-1
J: TRBJ2-1

CDR3: CSARGPTGQPQHF
V: TRBV20-1
J: TRBJ1-5

CDR3: CASSRDWSTDTQYF
V: TRBV2
J: TRBJ2-3

CDR3: CSARGRDLLTYNEQYF
V: TRBV20-1
J: .

CDR3: CASSSEQGSYNEQFF
V: TRBV12-3/TRBV12-4
J: TRBJ2-1

CDR3: CATSRLRQEEDEKLFF
V: TRBV15
J: TRBJ1-4

CDR3: CASSKTEGIDTQYF
V: TRBV28
J: TRBJ2-3

CDR3: CASSPSGGHTEAFF
V: TRBV7-3
J: TRBJ1-1

CDR3: CASSLRRRTQRENQYF
V: TRBV12-3/TRBV12-4
J: TRBJ2-5

CDR3: CASSTHPGPPYEQYF
V: TRBV28
J: TRBJ2-7

CDR3: CSARGVGGGSPLHF
V: TRBV20-1
J: TRBJ1-6

CDR3: CAGTVRGWENIQYF
V: TRBV6-2/TRBV6-3
J: TRBJ2-4

CDR3: CASSYTIFRGRTDTQYF
V: TRBV6-6
J: TRBJ2-3

CDR3: CASSQVNQGTQYF
V: TRBV6-2/TRBV6-3
J: TRBJ2-5